The next 9 T cell receptor beta chains were all read from a single sample in a study of response to subunit inactivated influenza vaccine (dated by TCRdb to 2017 to 2018). To prepare the library, RT-PCR was applied. These reads were obtained on an Illumina HiSeq 2500. The raw public reads went through TCRdb reprocessing: fastp at Q25, MiXCR clone calling, in-frame beta chains kept. When rows share a CDR3 protein, they turn into one entry using the most common DNA and genes. This sample is represented by more than 450,000 distinct CDR3 sequences; approximately 12% of them were singletons. The top ten clonotypes cover 10% of the sample. Sample: PBMCs from blood, taken on the day of vaccination. The receptors were gathered from a man over 45 who received an inactivated influenza vaccine. Donor details come from another sample of the same person, matched by shared clones.

This clonotype was seen repeatedly, ten times or more. The chain recombines TRBV5-1 with TRBJ2-3; D unresolved. Trimming left V 5 bases short and J 6 bases short, with 13 bases between. CDR3 size: 13 residues. Per germline, CDR1 SGHRS and CDR2 YFSETQ. CDR3 region: CASRPTLSDTQYF. The CDR3 nucleotides are TGCGCCAGCAGACCGACCTTGAGCGATACGCAGTATTTT. The whole variable domain, filled in from reference TRBV5-1 and TRBJ2-3, reads KAGVTQTPRYLIKTRGQQVTLSCSPISGHRSVSWYQQTPGQGLQFLFEYFSETQRNKGNFPGRFSGRQFSNSRSEMNVSTLELGDSALYLCASRPTLSDTQYFGPGTRLTVL.

This clonotype was seen only a few times. This chain uses TRBV9 with TRBJ1-4; 7 nucleotides match TRBD1. The CDR3 runs 15 residues. The trim removed 0 bases at V and 7 bases at J, leaving 6 bases unmatched. The germline gives CDR1 SGDLS, CDR2 YYNGEE. CDR3 DNA: TGTGCCAGCAGCGTAGGCGGAGGGGGCGGTGAAAAACTGTTTTTT. This encodes CASSVGGGGGEKLFF.

This clonotype was seen more than once but under ten times. The chain has TRBV16 and TRBJ2-5; D ambiguous. Germline V gene sequence: CDR1 KGHSY, CDR2 FQNENV. This CDR3 is 14 amino acids long. With 4 bases removed from V and 2 bases from J, the gap between germline ends came to 11 bases. The CDR3 is CASSLIGSQETQYF. CDR3 nucleotide sequence: TGTGCCAGCAGCCTCATAGGTTCTCAAGAGACCCAGTACTTC.

This clonotype was counted ten times or more. The chain links TRBV29-1 to TRBJ1-2; 7 positions agree with TRBD1. Germline loops: CDR1 SQVTM, CDR2 ANQGSEA. V shed 6 bases, J shed 7 bases, and the junction held 8 bases outside the gene matches. This CDR3 has 12 amino acids. CDR3 region: CSVIRTGGGYTF. The CDR3 coding sequence is TGCAGCGTCATCCGGACAGGAGGTGGCTACACCTTC.

This clonotype was observed a handful of times. The chain has TRBV20-1 and TRBJ2-5, with D tentatively TRBD2 (7 bases). Germline CDR1 is DFQATT and CDR2 is SNEGSKA (reference sequence). Trimming pared 3 bases from V and 5 bases from J, leaving 19 bases between. This CDR3 is built from 15 residues. The CDR3 spells CSAREGGAPGETQYF. CDR3 nucleotide sequence: TGCAGTGCTAGGGAGGGGGGGGCTCCGGGGGAGACCCAGTACTTC.

This clonotype was counted between two and nine times. This rearrangement joins TRBV4-3 to TRBJ2-3; 9 bases match TRBD1. The V segment lost 2 bases and the J segment 1 base; nucleotides outside the gene matches: 7. CDR3 length: 17 amino acids. Germline assignment: CDR1 LGHNA and CDR2 YSLEER. The CDR3 nucleotides are TGCGCCAGCAGCCAACGGACAGGGGTCGTCCGCACAGATACGCAGTATTTT. Protein sequence: CASSQRTGVVRTDTQYF.

In the case of this clonotype: A much larger clone lies a single base off, so this may be a read error. This chain connects TRBV20-1 to TRBJ2-3; D gene ambiguous. This CDR3 has 14 residues. V lost 3 bases to trimming and J lost 0 bases, with 10 bases between them. CDR1 is DFQATT, CDR2 SNEGSKA, per germline (reference sequence). This chain's CDR3 is CSASGSFSTDTQYF. Written as DNA, the CDR3 is TGCAGTGCTAGTGGCAGCTTTAGCACAGATACGCAGTATTTT.

This clonotype was observed a handful of times. This chain connects TRBV20-1 to TRBJ2-2, with 9 bases lining up with TRBD2. The CDR3 runs 15 residues. Trimming at V came to 0 bases and at J to 6 bases, leaving 5 bases not matched to a gene. Germline V CDR1 and CDR2: DFQATT, SNEGSKA (reference sequence). CDR3: CSAREGLARSGELFF. CDR3 nucleotides: TGCAGTGCTAGAGAAGGACTAGCGCGTTCCGGGGAGCTGTTTTTT.

The rearrangement links TRBV7-9 to TRBJ2-1; the D call may be TRBD1 or TRBD2 (6 bases each). The CDR3 is 11 residues long. V gave up 5 bases and J gave up 12 bases, with 11 bases separating them. From germline, CDR1 is SEHNR and CDR2 FQNEAQ (reference sequence). The CDR3 here is CASSQGGWQFF. Here the CDR3 DNA reads TGTGCCAGCAGCCAAGGGGGGTGGCAGTTCTTC.